A selection of T cell receptor beta chains follows, all from one sample in a study of OX40 agonist ivuxolimab in advanced cancers. Assay: immunoSEQ multiplex PCR; the TCRdb copy retains only in-frame clones and omits some. Of approximately 56,000 clones in the sample, approximately 80% were seen once. Sequences were derived from CD4+ or CD8+ T cells sorted from blood, sampled in a trial of the OX40 agonist ivuxolimab. These receptors came from an adult with an advanced solid tumor such as melanoma, head and neck, liver or kidney cancer. Each CDR3 is given with its conserved first and last residue. Each record gives: CDR3 DNA, CDR3 protein, V gene, clone size, J gene, D gene. D genes are given only for firm matches. A clone size is listed for some rows: how often the clone was seen (once, few, many), or a class if it is expanded.

DNA: TGTGCCAGCAGCTTAGCGGGTGTGAACACTGAAGCTTTCTTT
CDR3: CASSLAGVNTEAFF
V: TRBV7-9
size: .
J: TRBJ1-1
D: .

DNA: TGTGCCAGCAGCTCCCGGACTAGCGGGGGCCAAGAGACCCAGTACTTC
CDR3: CASSSRTSGGQETQYF
V: TRBV7-2
size: .
J: TRBJ2-5
D: TRBD2

DNA: TGTGCCAGCAGCCAACAACAGGGGTTCGGCAATCAGCCCCAGCATTTT
CDR3: CASSQQQGFGNQPQHF
V: TRBV4-2
size: .
J: TRBJ1-5
D: TRBD1

DNA: TGTGCCAGCAGCGCGGGACTAGCGGGGGTTGAGACCCAGTACTTC
CDR3: CASSAGLAGVETQYF
V: TRBV7-3
size: .
J: TRBJ2-5
D: TRBD2

DNA: TGCGCCAGCAGCGCACGCAGTGGTGGGTTAGGTACGCAGTATTTT
CDR3: CASSARSGGLGTQYF
V: TRBV5-1
size: .
J: TRBJ2-3
D: .

DNA: TGTGCCAGCTCACCTACATCCGGGACGAACACCGGGGAGCTGTTTTTT
CDR3: CASSPTSGTNTGELFF
V: TRBV18
size: .
J: TRBJ2-2
D: .

DNA: TGTGCCAGCAGTGCAAACCGGGACAATGGCTACACCTTC
CDR3: CASSANRDNGYTF
V: TRBV2
size: .
J: TRBJ1-2
D: .

DNA: TGTGCCAGCAGCAGAGGAATGTCCTACGAGCAGTACTTC
CDR3: CASSRGMSYEQYF
V: TRBV21-1
size: .
J: TRBJ2-7
D: .

DNA: TGTGCCAGCAGCCTACAGGGTTCTTCACCCCTCCACTTT
CDR3: CASSLQGSSPLHF
V: TRBV11-3
size: .
J: TRBJ1-6
D: .

DNA: TGTGCCAGCAGCACGGACGGAAACACCGGGGAGCTGTTTTTT
CDR3: CASSTDGNTGELFF
V: TRBV7-3
size: .
J: TRBJ2-2
D: .

DNA: TGTGCCATCAAAGGGACATTCTCCTACAATGAGCAGTTCTTC
CDR3: CAIKGTFSYNEQFF
V: TRBV10-3
size: .
J: TRBJ2-1
D: .

DNA: TGTGCCAGCAGCGCAAAGACTAGCGGGGACTACGAGCAGTACTTC
CDR3: CASSAKTSGDYEQYF
V: TRBV9
size: once
J: TRBJ2-7
D: TRBD2

DNA: TGTGCCAGCAGTGACTCGGGCAGGAACACTGAAGCTTTCTTT
CDR3: CASSDSGRNTEAFF
V: TRBV2
size: .
J: TRBJ1-1
D: .

DNA: TGTGCCAGCAGCCCCGGGACAGGGAGTGGCTACACCTTC
CDR3: CASSPGTGSGYTF
V: TRBV7-2
size: .
J: TRBJ1-2
D: TRBD1

DNA: TGTGCCAGCAGCTTAGGCGTACAGGGGGCGCCGGATGGCTACACCTTC
CDR3: CASSLGVQGAPDGYTF
V: TRBV11-3
size: .
J: TRBJ1-2
D: TRBD1

DNA: TGCGCCAGCAGCATCGGGGCTAATGAAAAACTGTTTTTT
CDR3: CASSIGANEKLFF
V: TRBV5-1
size: .
J: TRBJ1-4
D: .

DNA: TGCGCCAGCAGTGGAGGCAGGTTCTATGAGCAGTTCTTC
CDR3: CASSGGRFYEQFF
V: TRBV10-1
size: .
J: TRBJ2-1
D: .